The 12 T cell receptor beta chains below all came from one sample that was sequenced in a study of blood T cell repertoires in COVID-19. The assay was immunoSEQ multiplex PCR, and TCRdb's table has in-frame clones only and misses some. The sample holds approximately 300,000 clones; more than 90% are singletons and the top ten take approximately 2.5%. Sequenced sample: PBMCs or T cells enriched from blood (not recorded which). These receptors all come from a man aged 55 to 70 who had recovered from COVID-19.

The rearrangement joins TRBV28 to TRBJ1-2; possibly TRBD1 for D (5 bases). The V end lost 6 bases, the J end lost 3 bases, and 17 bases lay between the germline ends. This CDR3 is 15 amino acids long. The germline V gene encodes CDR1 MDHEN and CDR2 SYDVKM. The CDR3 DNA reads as TGTGCCAGCAGGACAGCCCTGGCAGGGCACTATGGCTACACCTTC. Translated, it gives CASRTALAGHYGYTF.

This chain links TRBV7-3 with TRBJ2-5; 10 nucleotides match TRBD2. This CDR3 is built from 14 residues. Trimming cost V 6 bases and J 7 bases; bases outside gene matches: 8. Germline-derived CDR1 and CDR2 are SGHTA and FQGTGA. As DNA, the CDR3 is TGTGCCAGCAGTCTTAGCGGGGGGCCAGGGACCCAGTACTTC. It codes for CASSLSGGPGTQYF.

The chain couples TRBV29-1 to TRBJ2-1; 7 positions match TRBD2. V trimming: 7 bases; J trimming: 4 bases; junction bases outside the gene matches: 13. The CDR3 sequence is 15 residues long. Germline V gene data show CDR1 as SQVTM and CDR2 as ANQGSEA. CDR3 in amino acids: CSAPTGGSLYNEQFF. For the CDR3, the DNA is TGCAGCGCACCGACGGGGGGATCCCTTTACAATGAGCAGTTCTTC.

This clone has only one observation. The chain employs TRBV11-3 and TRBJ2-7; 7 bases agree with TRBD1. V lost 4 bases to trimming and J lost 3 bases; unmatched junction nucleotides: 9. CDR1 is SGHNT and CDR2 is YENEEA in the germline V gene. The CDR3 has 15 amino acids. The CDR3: CASSYPGRGLYEQYF. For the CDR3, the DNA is TGTGCCAGCAGCTACCCGGGAAGGGGGCTCTACGAGCAGTACTTC.

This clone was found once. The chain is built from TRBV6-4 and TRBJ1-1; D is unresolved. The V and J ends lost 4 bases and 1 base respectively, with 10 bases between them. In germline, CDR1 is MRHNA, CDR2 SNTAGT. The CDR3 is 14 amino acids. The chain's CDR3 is CASSAGPGNTEAFF. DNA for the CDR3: TGTGCCAGCAGTGCTGGTCCGGGGAACACTGAAGCTTTCTTT.

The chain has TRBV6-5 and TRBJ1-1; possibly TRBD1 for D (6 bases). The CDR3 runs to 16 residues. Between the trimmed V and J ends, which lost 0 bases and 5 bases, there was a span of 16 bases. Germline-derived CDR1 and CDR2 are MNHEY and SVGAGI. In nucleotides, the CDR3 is TGTGCCAGCAGTTACTCGAGGGAACAGGGTGGGACTGAAGCTTTCTTT. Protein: CASSYSREQGGTEAFF.

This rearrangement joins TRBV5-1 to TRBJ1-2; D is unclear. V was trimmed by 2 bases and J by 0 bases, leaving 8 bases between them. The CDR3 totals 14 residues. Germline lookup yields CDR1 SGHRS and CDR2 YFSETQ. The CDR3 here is CASSFGTTNYGYTF. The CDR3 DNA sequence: TGCGCCAGCAGCTTCGGCACTACTAACTATGGCTACACCTTC.

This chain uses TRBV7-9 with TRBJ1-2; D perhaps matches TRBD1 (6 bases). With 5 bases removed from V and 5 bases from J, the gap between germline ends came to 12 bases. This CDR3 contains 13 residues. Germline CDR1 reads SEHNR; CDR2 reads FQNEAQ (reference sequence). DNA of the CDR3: TGTGCCAGCAGCCGGACAGACCCATATGGCTACACCTTC. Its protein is CASSRTDPYGYTF.

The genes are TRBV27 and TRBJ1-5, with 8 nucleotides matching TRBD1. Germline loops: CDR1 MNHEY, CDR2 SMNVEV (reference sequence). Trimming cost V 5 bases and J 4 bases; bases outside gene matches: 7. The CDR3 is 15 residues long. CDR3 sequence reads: CASSTGTGQNQPQHF. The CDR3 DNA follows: TGTGCCAGCAGTACCGGGACAGGACAAAATCAGCCCCAGCATTTT.

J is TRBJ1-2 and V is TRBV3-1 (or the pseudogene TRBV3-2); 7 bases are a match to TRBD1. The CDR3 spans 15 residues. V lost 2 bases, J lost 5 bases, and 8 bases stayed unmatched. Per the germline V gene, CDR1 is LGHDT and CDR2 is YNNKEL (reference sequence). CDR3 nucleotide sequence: TGTGCCAGCAGCCAACAGACAGGGTTAAGTTATGGCTACACCTTC. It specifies CASSQQTGLSYGYTF.

In DNA form, the CDR3 reads TGTGCCAGCAGACAGGGGTTCAATCAGCCCCAGCATTTT. Protein product: CASRQGFNQPQHF. The chain uses TRBV6-5 and TRBJ1-5, with 7 bases identical to TRBD1. Unmatched junction bases numbered 2, after V lost 6 bases and J lost 3 bases. The germline CDR1 and CDR2 sequences are MNHEY and SVGAGI. The length of the CDR3 is 13 residues.

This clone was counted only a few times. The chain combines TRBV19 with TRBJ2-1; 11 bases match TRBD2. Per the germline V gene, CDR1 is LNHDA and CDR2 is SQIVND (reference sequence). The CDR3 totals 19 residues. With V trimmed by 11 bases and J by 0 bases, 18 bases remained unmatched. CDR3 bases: TGTGCCGTGAGCCCCAATGGACTAGCGGGTCTCAGCTCCTACAATGAGCAGTTCTTC. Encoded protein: CAVSPNGLAGLSSYNEQFF.